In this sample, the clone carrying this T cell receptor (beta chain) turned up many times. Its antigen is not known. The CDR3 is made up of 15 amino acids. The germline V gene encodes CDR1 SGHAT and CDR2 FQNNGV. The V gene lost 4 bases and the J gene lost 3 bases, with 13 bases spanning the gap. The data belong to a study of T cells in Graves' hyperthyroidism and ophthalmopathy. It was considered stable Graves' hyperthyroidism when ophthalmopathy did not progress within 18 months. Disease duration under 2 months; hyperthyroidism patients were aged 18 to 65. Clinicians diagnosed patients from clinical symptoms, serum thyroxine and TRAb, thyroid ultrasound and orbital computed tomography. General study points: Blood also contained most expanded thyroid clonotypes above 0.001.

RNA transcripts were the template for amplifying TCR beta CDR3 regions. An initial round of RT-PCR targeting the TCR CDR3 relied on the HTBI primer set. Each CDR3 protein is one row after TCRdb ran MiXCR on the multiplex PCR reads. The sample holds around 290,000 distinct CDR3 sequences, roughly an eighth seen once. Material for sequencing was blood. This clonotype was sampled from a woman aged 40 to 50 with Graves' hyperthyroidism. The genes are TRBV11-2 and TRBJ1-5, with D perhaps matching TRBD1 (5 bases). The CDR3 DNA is TGTGCCAGCAGCTCCGGGACGGGGAACAATCAGCCCCAGCATTTT. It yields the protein CASSSGTGNNQPQHF.